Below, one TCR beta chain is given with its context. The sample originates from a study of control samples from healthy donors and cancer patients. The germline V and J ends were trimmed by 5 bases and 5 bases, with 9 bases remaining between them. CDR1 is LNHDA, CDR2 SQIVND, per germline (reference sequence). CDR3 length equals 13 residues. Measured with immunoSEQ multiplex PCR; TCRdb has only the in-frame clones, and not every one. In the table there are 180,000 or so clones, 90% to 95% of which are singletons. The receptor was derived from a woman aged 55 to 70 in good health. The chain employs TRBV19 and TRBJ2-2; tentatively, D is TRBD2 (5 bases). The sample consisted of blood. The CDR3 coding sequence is TGTGCCAGTAGTTGGACTCAAACCGGGGAGCTGTTTTTT. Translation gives CASSWTQTGELFF.